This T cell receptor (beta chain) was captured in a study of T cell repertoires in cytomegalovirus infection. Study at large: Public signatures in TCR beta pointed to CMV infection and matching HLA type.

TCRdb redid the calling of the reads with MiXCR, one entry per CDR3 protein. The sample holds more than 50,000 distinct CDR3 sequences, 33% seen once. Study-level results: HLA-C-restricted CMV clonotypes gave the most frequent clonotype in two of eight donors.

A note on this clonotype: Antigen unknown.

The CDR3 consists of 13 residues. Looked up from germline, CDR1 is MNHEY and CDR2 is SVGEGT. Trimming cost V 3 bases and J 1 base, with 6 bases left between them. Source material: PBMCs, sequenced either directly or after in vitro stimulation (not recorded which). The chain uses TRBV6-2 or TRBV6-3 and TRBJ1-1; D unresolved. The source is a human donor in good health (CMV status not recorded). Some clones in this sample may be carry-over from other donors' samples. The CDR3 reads CASSYYGNTEAFF. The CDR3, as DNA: TGTGCCAGCAGTTATTATGGGAACACTGAAGCTTTCTTT.